The rows below give T cell receptor beta chains drawn from one sample of a study of breast tumors, draining lymph nodes, adjacent tissues. TCRdb reprocessed the multiplex PCR reads via MiXCR and lists one record per CDR3 protein. The table has about 100,000 distinct CDR3 sequences, about 20% seen once; the top ten hold roughly 1.2%. The sequenced sample consisted of axillary lymph node tissue. The receptors here all came from a female donor with breast cancer. Some clones in this sample may be carry-over from other donors' samples. Both conserved end residues are part of each CDR3.

TRBV9	TRBJ2-1	CASSASGSNEQFF
TRBV20-1	TRBJ2-7	CSARLVKNYEQYF
TRBV5-4	TRBJ2-3	CASRSGTGDTDTQYF
TRBV3-1	TRBJ2-5	CASSQASGLAGGNTQYF
TRBV5-8	TRBJ1-5	CASSGRLSNQPQHF
TRBV7-9	TRBJ2-1	CASSLRGSRNEQFF
TRBV20-1	TRBJ2-7	CSAKGTSFYEQYF
TRBV29-1	TRBJ2-3	CSVSPDTQYF
TRBV6-9	TRBJ1-5	CASSRGDQPQHF
TRBV5-1	TRBJ2-2	CASSSRTRDTGELFF
TRBV4-1	TRBJ2-1	CASSQGGDYEEFF
TRBV27	TRBJ1-5	CASKTGLGQPQHF
TRBV19	TRBJ2-6	CASGPHWSGGANVLTF
TRBV7-2	TRBJ2-1	CASSLGFLRGQFF
TRBV4-1	TRBJ1-3	CASSQDPPSGNTIYF
TRBV4-1	TRBJ1-2	CASSLTTVPVNYGYTF
TRBV10-2	TRBJ2-3	CATRLASTDTQYF
TRBV5-1	TRBJ2-3	CASSLTSGADTQYF